Listed here are 16 T cell receptor beta chains from one sample, sequenced in a study of control samples from healthy donors and cancer patients. Assay used: immunoSEQ multiplex PCR; TCRdb lists only in-frame clones, some missing. The repertoire holds 99,000 or so clones, with 82% as singletons. The sequenced sample was blood. The receptors were gathered from a man between 60 and 70 years old in good health.

The V gene is TRBV15, the J gene TRBJ1-6; 8 bases are shared with TRBD1. CDR1 is LNHNV, CDR2 YYDKDF, per germline (reference sequence). The CDR3 runs 19 residues. V shed 0 bases, J shed 9 bases, and the junction held 16 bases outside the gene matches. CDR3: CATSRDSAGGELRFSPLHF. The CDR3 DNA follows: TGTGCCACCAGCAGAGATTCGGCAGGGGGCGAATTAAGGTTTTCACCCCTCCACTTT.

The chain couples TRBV25-1 to TRBJ2-1, with 12 bases lining up with TRBD2. This CDR3 has 18 amino acids. CDR1 is MGHDK, CDR2 SYGVNS, per germline. V lost 4 bases, J lost 0 bases, and 7 bases stayed unmatched. The CDR3 is CASSGLAGALSSYNEQFF. The CDR3 DNA is TGTGCCAGCAGTGGACTAGCGGGGGCCTTGAGCTCCTACAATGAGCAGTTCTTC.

Only one count was recorded for this clone. V gene TRBV27 combines with J gene TRBJ1-4; perhaps TRBD1 as D (5 bases). CDR3 size: 16 residues. V was shortened by 1 base and J by 5 bases, with 14 bases between the two germline ends. CDR1 and CDR2 from the germline V gene are MNHEY and SMNVEV (reference sequence). The CDR3, as DNA: TGTGCCAGCAGTTTATGGGCAGGGAGGAGAAATGAAAAACTGTTTTTT. Its translation is CASSLWAGRRNEKLFF.

This chain connects TRBV6-5 to TRBJ2-1, with 12 bases identical to TRBD1. After removal of 1 base from V and 6 bases from J, the junction contained 4 bases not matched to a gene. The CDR3 consists of 16 residues. Germline V gives CDR1 MNHEY, CDR2 SVGAGI. CDR3 region: CASSYLGQGAGNEQFF. CDR3 DNA: TGTGCCAGCAGTTACTTGGGACAGGGGGCGGGCAATGAGCAGTTCTTC.

This chain connects TRBV9 to TRBJ2-3; 14 nucleotides align to TRBD2. The ends lost 7 bases at V and 0 bases at J; junction bases unmatched: 1. Per the germline V gene, CDR1 is SGDLS and CDR2 is YYNGEE. This CDR3 region has 15 residues. The CDR3 DNA follows: TGTGCCAGCGGACTAGCGGGAGGTAGCACAGATACGCAGTATTTT. It yields the protein CASGLAGGSTDTQYF.

The chain links TRBV30 to TRBJ1-1; 8 bases map to TRBD1. J gave up 10 bases and V 3 bases, and 19 bases lay outside the gene matches. Germline V gene lookup returns CDR1 GTSNPN and CDR2 SVGIG (reference sequence). CDR3 length: 16 residues. The CDR3 DNA is TGTGCCTGGAGCGGACAGGGTTTTGGGTTTAGGGCTGGAGCTTTCTTT. Amino acids: CAWSGQGFGFRAGAFF. The complete variable domain, with remaining parts taken from reference TRBV30 and TRBJ1-1, reads SQTIHQWPATLVQPVGSPLSLECTVEGTSNPNLYWYRQAAGRGLQLLFYSVGIGQISSEVPQNLSASRPQDRQFILSSKKLLLSDSGFYLCAWSGQGFGFRAGAFFGQGTRLTVV.

This clone was found a few times. The chain has TRBV12-5 and TRBJ1-2; TRBD1 agrees at 9 bases. The CDR3 spans 16 residues. Trimming removed 5 bases from V and 5 bases from J; junction bases left unmatched: 12. The germline V gene encodes CDR1 LGHNT and CDR2 FRNRAP. The CDR3 DNA sequence: TGTGCTAGTGGTGCACCCGGGACAGGGATTACTTATGGCTACACCTTC. This gives the protein CASGAPGTGITYGYTF. Drawing the rest from reference TRBV12-5 and TRBJ1-2, the complete variable domain is DARVTQTPRHKVTEMGQEVTMRCQPILGHNTVFWYRQTMMQGLELLAYFRNRAPLDDSGMPKDRFSAEMPDATLATLKIQPSEPRDSAVYFCASGAPGTGITYGYTFGSGTRLTVV.

This chain connects TRBV19 to TRBJ1-1; no firm D call. Germline V gives CDR1 LNHDA, CDR2 SQIVND (reference sequence). This CDR3 has 13 residues. V lost 3 bases and J 0 bases, leaving 5 bases between the germline ends. The CDR3 DNA reads TGTGCCAGTAGTATCGCCTTGAACACTGAAGCTTTCTTT. Residues: CASSIALNTEAFF.

The chain has TRBV9 and TRBJ2-1; D might be TRBD2 (6 bases). Germline V CDR1 and CDR2: SGDLS, YYNGEE. Trimming cost V 0 bases and J 3 bases, with 13 bases left between them. The CDR3 loop spans 16 amino acids. In DNA form, the CDR3 reads TGTGCCAGCAGCGTAGAGGGGACTGGGATCTACAATGAGCAGTTCTTC. Its translation is CASSVEGTGIYNEQFF. Supplemented by reference TRBV9 and TRBJ2-1, the full variable domain reads DSGVTQTPKHLITATGQRVTLRCSPRSGDLSVYWYQQSLDQGLQFLIQYYNGEERAKGNILERFSAQQFPDLHSELNLSSLELGDSALYFCASSVEGTGIYNEQFFGPGTRLTVL.

This rearrangement joins TRBV19 to TRBJ2-7; tentative D call: TRBD2 (5 bases). The V end was cut by 5 bases, the J end by 0 bases, with 11 bases between. This CDR3 is built from 14 residues. Germline lookup yields CDR1 LNHDA and CDR2 SQIVND (reference sequence). CDR3: CASSQSRDSYEQYF. CDR3 bases: TGTGCCAGTAGTCAGTCCCGGGACTCCTACGAGCAGTACTTC. Complete variable domain (other parts from reference TRBV19 and TRBJ2-7): DGGITQSPKYLFRKEGQNVTLSCEQNLNHDAMYWYRQDPGQGLRLIYYSQIVNDFQKGDIAEGYSVSREKKESFPLTVTSAQKNPTAFYLCASSQSRDSYEQYFGPGTRLTVT.

The rearrangement links TRBV6-4 to TRBJ2-7, with TRBD2 as a possible D gene (6 bases). Trimming cost V 2 bases and J 5 bases, with 16 bases left between them. This CDR3 comprises 15 residues. Germline loops: CDR1 MRHNA, CDR2 SNTAGT. The CDR3 DNA reads TGTGCCAGCAGTGACGGACTAAGGCCTCCTAACGAGCAGTACTTC. The encoded protein is CASSDGLRPPNEQYF.

The chain joins TRBV6-5 to TRBJ2-7, with D maybe TRBD2 (6 bases). The V end lost 8 bases, the J end lost 4 bases, and 18 bases lay between the germline ends. CDR1 MNHEY and CDR2 SVGAGI come from the germline V gene. This CDR3 is built from 14 residues. CDR3: CASRPSGTPYEQYF. For the CDR3, the DNA is TGTGCCAGCCGACCATCCGGGACTCCGTACGAGCAGTACTTC.

The chain links TRBV19 to TRBJ2-7, with TRBD1 identical over 12 bases. The CDR3 is 15 residues long. Germline trimming cut 3 bases from V and 2 bases from J; bases unmatched to any gene: 2. The germline CDR1 and CDR2 sequences are LNHDA and SQIVND (reference sequence). CDR3 protein: CASSIGTGGTYEQYF. The CDR3 DNA reads TGTGCCAGTAGTATCGGGACAGGGGGCACCTACGAGCAGTACTTC.

The chain is built from TRBV4-2 and TRBJ1-2, with a possible D match to TRBD1 (5 bases). Germline CDR1 LGHNA, CDR2 YNFKEQ. This CDR3 spans 13 amino acids. Trimming removed 1 base from V and 7 bases from J, with 10 bases in between. The DNA of the CDR3 is TGTGCCAGCAGCCAAGGGCAGGGAATTGGCTACACCTTC. Translating it yields CASSQGQGIGYTF.

CDR3 sequence reads: CASSAWTGGNPEQYF. The CDR3 coding sequence is TGTGCCAGTAGTGCCTGGACAGGGGGAAATCCCGAGCAGTACTTC. This chain links TRBV19 with TRBJ2-7; 10 bases line up with TRBD1. This CDR3 is 15 amino acids long. V gave up 5 bases and J gave up 6 bases; unmatched junction bases: 10. CDR1 LNHDA and CDR2 SQIVND come from the germline V gene (reference sequence).

This clone appeared a single time. This rearrangement joins TRBV10-3 to TRBJ2-6, with 8 positions matching TRBD1. This CDR3 region has 16 residues. Looked up from germline, CDR1 is ENHRY and CDR2 is SYGVKD. With V trimmed by 2 bases and J by 2 bases, 2 bases remained unmatched. The chain's CDR3 is CAISEPTGAGANVLTF. As DNA, the CDR3 is TGTGCCATCAGTGAGCCGACAGGGGCTGGGGCCAACGTCCTGACTTTC.